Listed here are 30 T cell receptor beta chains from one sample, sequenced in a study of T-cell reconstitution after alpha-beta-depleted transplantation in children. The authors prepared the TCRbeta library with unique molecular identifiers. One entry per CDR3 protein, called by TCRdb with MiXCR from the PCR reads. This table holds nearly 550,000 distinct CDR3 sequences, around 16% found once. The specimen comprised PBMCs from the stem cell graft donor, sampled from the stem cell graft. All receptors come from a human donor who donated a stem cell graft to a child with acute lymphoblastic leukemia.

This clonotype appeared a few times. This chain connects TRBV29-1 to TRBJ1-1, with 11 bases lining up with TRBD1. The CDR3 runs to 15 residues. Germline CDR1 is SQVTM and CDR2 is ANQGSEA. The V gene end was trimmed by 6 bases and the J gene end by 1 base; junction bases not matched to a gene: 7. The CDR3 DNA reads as TGCAGCGTCTCAGGACAGGGGGCGGCGAACACTGAAGCTTTCTTT. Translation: CSVSGQGAANTEAFF.

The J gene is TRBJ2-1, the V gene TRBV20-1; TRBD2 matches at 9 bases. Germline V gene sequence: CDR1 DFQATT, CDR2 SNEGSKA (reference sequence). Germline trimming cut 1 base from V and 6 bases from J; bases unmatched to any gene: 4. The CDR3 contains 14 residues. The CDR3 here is CSARGLAGINEQFF. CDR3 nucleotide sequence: TGCAGTGCTAGAGGGCTAGCGGGAATCAATGAGCAGTTCTTC.

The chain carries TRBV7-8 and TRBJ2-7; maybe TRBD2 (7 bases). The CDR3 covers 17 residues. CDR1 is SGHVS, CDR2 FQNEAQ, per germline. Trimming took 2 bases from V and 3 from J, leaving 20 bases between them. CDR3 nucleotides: TGTGCCAGCAGCTTAAACTGGCTCGGGGGGCCTGGCTACGAGCAGTACTTC. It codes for CASSLNWLGGPGYEQYF.

CDR3 sequence: CASSRGESSYNEQFF. CDR3 DNA: TGCGCCAGCAGCCGGGGGGAAAGCTCCTACAATGAGCAGTTCTTC. The V call is TRBV5-1, the J call TRBJ2-1; TRBD2 aligns across 7 bases. The CDR3 runs 15 residues. Trimming at V came to 4 bases and at J to 0 bases, leaving 4 bases not matched to a gene. Per germline, CDR1 SGHRS and CDR2 YFSETQ.

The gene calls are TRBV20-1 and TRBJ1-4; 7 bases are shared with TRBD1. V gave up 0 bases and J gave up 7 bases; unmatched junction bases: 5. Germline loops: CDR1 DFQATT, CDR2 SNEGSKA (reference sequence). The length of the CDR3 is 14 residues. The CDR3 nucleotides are TGCAGTGCTAGAGATCCGACAGGGCTTGAAAAACTGTTTTTT. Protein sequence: CSARDPTGLEKLFF.

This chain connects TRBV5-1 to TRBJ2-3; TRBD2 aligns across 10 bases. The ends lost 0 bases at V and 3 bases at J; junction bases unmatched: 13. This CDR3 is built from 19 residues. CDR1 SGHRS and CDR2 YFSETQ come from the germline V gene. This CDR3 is CASSLEGLAGVAVTDTQYF. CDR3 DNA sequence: TGCGCCAGCAGCTTGGAGGGTCTAGCGGGAGTAGCTGTGACAGATACGCAGTATTTT.

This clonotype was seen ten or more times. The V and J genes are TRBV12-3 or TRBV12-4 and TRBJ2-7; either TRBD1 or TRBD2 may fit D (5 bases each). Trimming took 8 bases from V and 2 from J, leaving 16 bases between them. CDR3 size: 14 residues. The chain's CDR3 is CASRPRDPAYEQYF. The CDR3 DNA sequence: TGTGCCAGCCGACCCCGGGACCCGGCCTACGAGCAGTACTTC.

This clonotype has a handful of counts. The DNA for the CDR3 is TGTGCCAGCAGATCCACAGGGTACGAGCAGTACTTC. Protein sequence: CASRSTGYEQYF. V and J are TRBV6-5 and TRBJ2-7; D might be TRBD1 (6 bases). CDR1 and CDR2 from the germline V gene are MNHEY and SVGAGI. CDR3 size: 12 residues. V lost 6 bases and J 4 bases, leaving 10 bases between the germline ends.

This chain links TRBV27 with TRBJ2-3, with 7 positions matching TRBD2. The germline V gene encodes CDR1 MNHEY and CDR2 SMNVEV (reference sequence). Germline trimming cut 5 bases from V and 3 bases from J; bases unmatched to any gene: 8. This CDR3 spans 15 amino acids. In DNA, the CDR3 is TGTGCCAGCAGTCCTCCGGGTAGCGGGACAGATACGCAGTATTTT. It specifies CASSPPGSGTDTQYF.

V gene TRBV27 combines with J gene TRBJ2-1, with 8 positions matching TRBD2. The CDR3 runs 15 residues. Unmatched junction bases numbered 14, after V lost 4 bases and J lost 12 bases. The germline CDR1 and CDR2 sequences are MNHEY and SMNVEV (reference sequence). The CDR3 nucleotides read TGTGCCAGCAGTTCATTTACGGGACTAGGCCCTCTGCAGTTCTTC. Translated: CASSSFTGLGPLQFF.

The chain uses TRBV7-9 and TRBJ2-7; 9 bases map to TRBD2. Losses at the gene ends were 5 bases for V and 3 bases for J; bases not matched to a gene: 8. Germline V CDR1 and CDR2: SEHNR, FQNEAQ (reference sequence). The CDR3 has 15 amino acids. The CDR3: CASSPSSGEIYEQYF. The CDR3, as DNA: TGTGCCAGCAGCCCCTCTAGCGGGGAGATCTACGAGCAGTACTTC. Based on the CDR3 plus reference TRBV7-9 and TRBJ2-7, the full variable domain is DTGVSQNPRHKITKRGQNVTFRCDPISEHNRLYWYRQTLGQGPEFLTYFQNEAQLEKSRLLSDRFSAERPKGSFSTLEIQRTEQGDSAMYLCASSPSSGEIYEQYFGPGTRLTVT.

The DNA for the CDR3 is TGTGCCAGCAGTCCGACAGGGGTGGTTGGCTACACCTTC. It codes for CASSPTGVVGYTF. V and J are TRBV7-9 and TRBJ1-2; 8 nucleotides match TRBD1. There are 13 residues in the CDR3. CDR1 and CDR2 from the germline V gene are SEHNR and FQNEAQ (reference sequence). V lost 6 bases to trimming and J lost 7 bases; unmatched junction nucleotides: 7.

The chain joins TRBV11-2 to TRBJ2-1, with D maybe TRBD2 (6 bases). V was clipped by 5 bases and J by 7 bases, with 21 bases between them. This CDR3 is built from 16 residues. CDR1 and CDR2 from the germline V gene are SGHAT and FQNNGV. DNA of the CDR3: TGTGCCAGCAGCCGACGCGCCAGGACTGGGAGGAATGAGCAGTTCTTC. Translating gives CASSRRARTGRNEQFF.

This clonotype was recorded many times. The CDR3 DNA follows: TGTGCCAGCAGTTTAGAGGGGGGGGGCAATCAGCCCCAGCATTTT. Translation: CASSLEGGGNQPQHF. The chain combines TRBV12-3 or TRBV12-4 with TRBJ1-5; perhaps TRBD1 as D (6 bases). The length of the CDR3 is 15 residues. V shed 1 base and J shed 2 bases, with 9 bases lying between them.

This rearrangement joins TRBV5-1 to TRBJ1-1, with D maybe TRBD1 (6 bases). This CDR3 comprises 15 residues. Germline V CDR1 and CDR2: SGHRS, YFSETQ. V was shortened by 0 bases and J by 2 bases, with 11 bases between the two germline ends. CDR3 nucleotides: TGCGCCAGCAGCTTGGTCGGGACACCAAACACTGAAGCTTTCTTT. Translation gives CASSLVGTPNTEAFF. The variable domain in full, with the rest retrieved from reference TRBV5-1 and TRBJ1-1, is KAGVTQTPRYLIKTRGQQVTLSCSPISGHRSVSWYQQTPGQGLQFLFEYFSETQRNKGNFPGRFSGRQFSNSRSEMNVSTLELGDSALYLCASSLVGTPNTEAFFGQGTRLTVV.

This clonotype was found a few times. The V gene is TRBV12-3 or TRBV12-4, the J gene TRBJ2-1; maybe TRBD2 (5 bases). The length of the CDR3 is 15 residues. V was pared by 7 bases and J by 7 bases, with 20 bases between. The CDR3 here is CASNLRLSSINEQFF. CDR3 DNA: TGTGCCAGCAACCTGAGACTATCTTCCATAAATGAGCAGTTCTTC.

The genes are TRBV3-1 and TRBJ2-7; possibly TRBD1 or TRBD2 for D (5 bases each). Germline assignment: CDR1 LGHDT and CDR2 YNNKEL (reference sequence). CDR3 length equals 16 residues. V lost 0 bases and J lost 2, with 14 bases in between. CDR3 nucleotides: TGTGCCAGCAGCCAAGAAGGTAAGGGGACCCCCTACGAGCAGTACTTC. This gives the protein CASSQEGKGTPYEQYF.

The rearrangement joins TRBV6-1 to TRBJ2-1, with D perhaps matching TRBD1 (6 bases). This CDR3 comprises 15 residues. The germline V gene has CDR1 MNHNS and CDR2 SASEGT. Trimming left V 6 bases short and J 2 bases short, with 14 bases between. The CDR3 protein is CASSLHRAAYNEQFF. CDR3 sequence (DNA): TGTGCCAGCAGCCTACACAGGGCTGCCTACAATGAGCAGTTCTTC.

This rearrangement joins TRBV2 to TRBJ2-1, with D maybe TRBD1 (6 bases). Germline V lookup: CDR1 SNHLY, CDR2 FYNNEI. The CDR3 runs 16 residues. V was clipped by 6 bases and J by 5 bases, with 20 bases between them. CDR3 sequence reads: CASRTMGTSQDNEQFF. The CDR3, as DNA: TGTGCCAGCAGAACGATGGGGACATCGCAGGACAATGAGCAGTTCTTC.

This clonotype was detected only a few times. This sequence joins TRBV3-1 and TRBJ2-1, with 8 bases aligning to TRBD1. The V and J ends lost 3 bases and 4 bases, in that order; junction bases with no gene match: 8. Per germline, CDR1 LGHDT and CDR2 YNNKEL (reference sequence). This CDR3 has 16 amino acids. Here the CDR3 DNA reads TGTGCCAGCAGCCATACCGGGACAGGTCTTTACAATGAGCAGTTCTTC. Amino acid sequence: CASSHTGTGLYNEQFF.

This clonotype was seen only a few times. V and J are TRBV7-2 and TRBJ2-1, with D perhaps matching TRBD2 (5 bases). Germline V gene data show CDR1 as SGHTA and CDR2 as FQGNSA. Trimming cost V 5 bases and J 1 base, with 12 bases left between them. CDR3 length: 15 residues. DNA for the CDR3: TGTGCCAGCAGCCCATTGAGAGGGTCCTACAATGAGCAGTTCTTC. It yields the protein CASSPLRGSYNEQFF.

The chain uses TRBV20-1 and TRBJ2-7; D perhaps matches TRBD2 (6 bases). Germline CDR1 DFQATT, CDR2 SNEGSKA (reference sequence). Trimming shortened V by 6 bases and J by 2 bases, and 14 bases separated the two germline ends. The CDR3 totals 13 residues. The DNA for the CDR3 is TGCAGTGCCCCGGGGACTGTAACCTACGAGCAGTACTTC. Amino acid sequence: CSAPGTVTYEQYF.

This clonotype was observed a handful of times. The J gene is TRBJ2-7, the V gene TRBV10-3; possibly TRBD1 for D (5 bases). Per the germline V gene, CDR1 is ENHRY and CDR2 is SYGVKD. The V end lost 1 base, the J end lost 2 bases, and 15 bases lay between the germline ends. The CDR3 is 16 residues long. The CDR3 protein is CAISEYMEQATYEQYF. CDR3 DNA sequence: TGTGCCATCAGTGAGTATATGGAACAGGCGACCTACGAGCAGTACTTC.

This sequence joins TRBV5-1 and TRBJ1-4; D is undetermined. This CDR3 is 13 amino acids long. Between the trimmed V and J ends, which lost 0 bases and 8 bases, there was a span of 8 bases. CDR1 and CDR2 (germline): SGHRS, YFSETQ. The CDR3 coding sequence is TGCGCCAGCAGCTTGGCCCCTCGAGAAAAACTGTTTTTT. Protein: CASSLAPREKLFF.

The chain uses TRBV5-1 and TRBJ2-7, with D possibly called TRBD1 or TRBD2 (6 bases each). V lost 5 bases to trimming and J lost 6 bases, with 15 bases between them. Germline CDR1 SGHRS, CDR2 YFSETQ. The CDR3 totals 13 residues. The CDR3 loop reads CASRDGGSLEQYF. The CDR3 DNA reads TGCGCCAGCAGGGACGGGGGCTCTCTCGAGCAGTACTTC.

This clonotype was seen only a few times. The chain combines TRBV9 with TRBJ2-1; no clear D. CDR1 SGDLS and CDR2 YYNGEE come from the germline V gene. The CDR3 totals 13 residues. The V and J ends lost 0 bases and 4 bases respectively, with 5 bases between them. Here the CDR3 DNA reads TGTGCCAGCAGCGTAGCAGCTTACAATGAGCAGTTCTTC. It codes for CASSVAAYNEQFF.

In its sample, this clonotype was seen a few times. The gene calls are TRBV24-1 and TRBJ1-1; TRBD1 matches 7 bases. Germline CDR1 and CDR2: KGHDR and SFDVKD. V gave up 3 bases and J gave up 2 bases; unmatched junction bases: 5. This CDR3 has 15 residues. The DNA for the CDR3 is TGTGCCACCAGTGATACTAACAGGGGCAACACTGAAGCTTTCTTT. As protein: CATSDTNRGNTEAFF.

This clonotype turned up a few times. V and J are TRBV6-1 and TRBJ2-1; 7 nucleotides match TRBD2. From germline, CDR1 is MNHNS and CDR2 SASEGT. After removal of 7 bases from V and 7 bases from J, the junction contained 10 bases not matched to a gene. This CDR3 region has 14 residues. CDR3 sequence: CASKALGGANEQFF. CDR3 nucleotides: TGTGCCAGCAAGGCACTGGGAGGGGCGAATGAGCAGTTCTTC.

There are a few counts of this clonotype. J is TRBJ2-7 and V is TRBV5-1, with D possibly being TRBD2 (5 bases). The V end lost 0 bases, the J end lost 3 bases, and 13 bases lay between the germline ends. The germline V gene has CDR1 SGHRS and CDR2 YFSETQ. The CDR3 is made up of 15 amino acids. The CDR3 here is CASSLAEGLIYEQYF. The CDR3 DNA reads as TGCGCCAGCAGCTTGGCGGAAGGACTGATCTACGAGCAGTACTTC.

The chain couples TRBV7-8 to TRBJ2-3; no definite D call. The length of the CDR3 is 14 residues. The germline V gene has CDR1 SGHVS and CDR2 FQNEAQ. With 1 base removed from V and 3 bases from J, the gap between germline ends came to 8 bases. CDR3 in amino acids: CASSLGRVTDTQYF. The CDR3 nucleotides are TGTGCCAGCAGCTTAGGACGGGTGACAGATACGCAGTATTTT.